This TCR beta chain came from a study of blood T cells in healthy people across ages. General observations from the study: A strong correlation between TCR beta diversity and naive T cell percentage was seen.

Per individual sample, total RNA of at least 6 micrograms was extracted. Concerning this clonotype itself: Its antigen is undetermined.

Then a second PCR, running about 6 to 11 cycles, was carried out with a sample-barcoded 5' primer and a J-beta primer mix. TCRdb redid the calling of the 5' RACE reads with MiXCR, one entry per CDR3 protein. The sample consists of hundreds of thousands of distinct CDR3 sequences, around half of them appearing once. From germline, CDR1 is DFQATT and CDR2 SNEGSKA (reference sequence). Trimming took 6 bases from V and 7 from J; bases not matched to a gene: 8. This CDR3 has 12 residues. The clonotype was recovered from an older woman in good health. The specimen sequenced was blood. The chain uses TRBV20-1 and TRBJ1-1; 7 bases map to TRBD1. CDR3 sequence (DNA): TGCAGTGCCCCAACAGGGGTCGGTGAAGCTTTCTTT. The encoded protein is CSAPTGVGEAFF.